One sample yielded the 18 T cell receptor beta chains listed below, sequenced in a study of T cell changes during pregnancy in multiple sclerosis. Profiling relied on immunoSEQ multiplex PCR, and the TCRdb table lists in-frame clones only, not all of them. The table lists 30,000 or so clones, roughly 90% of them singletons. The material was CD8+ T cells from peripheral blood mononuclear cells, obtained in the first trimester of pregnancy. These TCRs come from a female donor with multiple sclerosis, enrolled in a pregnancy study.

The chain couples TRBV30 to TRBJ1-1; 7 bases match TRBD1. The CDR3 runs 14 residues. CDR1 is GTSNPN, CDR2 SVGIG, per germline (reference sequence). V lost 4 bases to trimming and J lost 2 bases; unmatched junction nucleotides: 7. The CDR3 bases are TGTGCCTGGATCCACAGGGGAACCAACACTGAAGCTTTCTTT. It yields the protein CAWIHRGTNTEAFF.

The rearrangement uses TRBV30 and TRBJ2-6, with D possibly matching TRBD2 (5 bases). The length of the CDR3 is 15 residues. The germline V gene has CDR1 GTSNPN and CDR2 SVGIG (reference sequence). V shed 5 bases and J shed 4 bases, with 15 bases lying between them. The CDR3 region is CAWGSWGAGANVLTF. The CDR3 DNA sequence: TGTGCCTGGGGCTCGTGGGGAGCGGGGGCCAACGTCCTGACTTTC.

The chain combines TRBV19 with TRBJ2-7; the match to TRBD2 covers 11 bases. This CDR3 has 15 residues. After removal of 4 bases from V and 4 bases from J, the junction contained 6 bases not matched to a gene. Germline values: CDR1 LNHDA, CDR2 SQIVND (reference sequence). The CDR3 bases are TGTGCCAGTAGTACCTTCCTAGCGGGAGGTTACGAGCAGTACTTC. It translates to CASSTFLAGGYEQYF.

J is TRBJ2-7 and V is TRBV11-2; TRBD1 might be the D (6 bases). Trimming left V 5 bases short and J 1 base short, with 21 bases between. Germline CDR1 reads SGHAT; CDR2 reads FQNNGV. This CDR3 has 17 amino acids. CDR3 sequence reads: CASSQNPGDAYSYEQYF. The DNA for the CDR3 is TGTGCCAGCAGCCAAAACCCAGGGGACGCCTATTCCTACGAGCAGTACTTC.

The chain couples TRBV4-2 to TRBJ2-7, with D perhaps matching TRBD2 (6 bases). V gave up 2 bases and J gave up 2 bases, with 16 bases separating them. The CDR3 runs to 16 residues. Per germline, CDR1 LGHNA and CDR2 YNFKEQ. CDR3 DNA sequence: TGTGCCAGCAGCCAAAGACCGGGGGATTCACCCTACGAGCAGTACTTC. Amino acid sequence: CASSQRPGDSPYEQYF.

This chain joins TRBV19 and TRBJ2-5; D gene uncertain. The CDR3 length is 14 residues. The V gene's germline CDR1 is LNHDA and CDR2 SQIVND (reference sequence). V lost 3 bases, J lost 8 bases, and 16 bases lay in between. DNA for the CDR3: TGTGCCAGTAGTATCTTACTTGAGGATAGAACCCAGTACTTC. This encodes CASSILLEDRTQYF. Full variable domain (outside the CDR3, taken from reference TRBV19 and TRBJ2-5): DGGITQSPKYLFRKEGQNVTLSCEQNLNHDAMYWYRQDPGQGLRLIYYSQIVNDFQKGDIAEGYSVSREKKESFPLTVTSAQKNPTAFYLCASSILLEDRTQYFGPGTRLLVL.

J is TRBJ1-4 and V is TRBV7-9; tentative D call: TRBD1 (6 bases). Germline lookup yields CDR1 SEHNR and CDR2 FQNEAQ (reference sequence). The CDR3 totals 13 residues. With 5 bases removed from V and 7 bases from J, the gap between germline ends came to 11 bases. As DNA, the CDR3 is TGTGCCAGCAGCAAACAGGGAAGTGAAAAACTGTTTTTT. Translating gives CASSKQGSEKLFF.

The V and J genes are TRBV27 and TRBJ2-5; D is unresolved. The CDR3 is made up of 14 amino acids. Trimming stripped 4 bases from V and 5 bases from J, with 14 bases between. Germline assignment: CDR1 MNHEY and CDR2 SMNVEV (reference sequence). The CDR3 nucleotides are TGTGCCAGCAGTTCCACCGGTCATCGGGAGACCCAGTACTTC. Translating gives CASSSTGHRETQYF.

This clone was recorded a few times. The rearrangement joins TRBV15 to TRBJ1-1; D not certain. There are 14 residues in the CDR3. Germline-derived CDR1 and CDR2 are LNHNV and YYDKDF (reference sequence). Trimming removed 4 bases from V and 1 base from J, with 10 bases in between. CDR3 sequence: CATSTLSTNTEAFF. For the CDR3, the DNA is TGTGCCACCAGCACCCTAAGCACGAACACTGAAGCTTTCTTT.

The CDR3 loop reads CASSRTSGGPPGDTQYF. The CDR3 coding sequence is TGCGCCAGCAGCCGAACTAGCGGGGGTCCCCCTGGGGATACGCAGTATTTT. V and J are TRBV4-1 and TRBJ2-3; 11 bases are shared with TRBD2. V lost 4 bases to trimming and J lost 6 bases; unmatched junction nucleotides: 12. CDR3 size: 17 residues. Germline loops: CDR1 MGHRA, CDR2 YSYEKL.

The chain combines TRBV10-3 with TRBJ2-7; 10 nucleotides match TRBD1. This CDR3 spans 12 amino acids. With V trimmed by 8 bases and J by 4 bases, 2 bases remained unmatched. Germline CDR1 is ENHRY and CDR2 is SYGVKD. The CDR3 loop is CAIRDRGYEQYF. As DNA, the CDR3 is TGTGCCATCCGGGACAGGGGTTACGAGCAGTACTTC.

V gene TRBV10-2 combines with J gene TRBJ1-1; TRBD1 is a possible D gene (5 bases). With 3 bases removed from V and 5 bases from J, the gap between germline ends came to 10 bases. The CDR3 runs to 13 residues. Germline CDR1 reads WSHSY; CDR2 reads SAAADI. This CDR3 is CASSDRANTEAFF. The CDR3 coding sequence is TGCGCCAGCAGTGACAGGGCGAATACTGAAGCTTTCTTT.

This clone was picked up one time. The rearrangement joins TRBV7-3 to TRBJ2-2; D might be TRBD2 (5 bases). V dropped 5 bases and J dropped 0 bases, with 13 bases sitting between them. Germline V CDR1 and CDR2: SGHTA, FQGTGA. The CDR3 totals 16 residues. This CDR3 is CASSKSGNPNTGELFF. In DNA, the CDR3 is TGTGCCAGCAGCAAGAGCGGAAACCCGAACACCGGGGAGCTGTTTTTT. Filled out from reference TRBV7-3 and TRBJ2-2, the complete variable domain reads GAGVSQTPSNKVTEKGKYVELRCDPISGHTALYWYRQSLGQGPEFLIYFQGTGAADDSGLPNDRFFAVRPEGSVSTLKIQRTERGDSAVYLCASSKSGNPNTGELFFGEGSRLTVL.

The rearrangement joins TRBV28 to TRBJ2-7, with 7 bases matching TRBD1. The trim removed 7 bases at V and 9 bases at J, leaving 6 bases unmatched. The germline gives CDR1 MDHEN, CDR2 SYDVKM. The CDR3 has 11 amino acids. CDR3 amino acids: CASTHSGGQYF. CDR3 bases: TGTGCCAGCACGCACTCAGGGGGGCAGTACTTC.

Written as DNA, the CDR3 is TGTGCCAGTAGTACCCGCCAGGGAAGGACTAATGAAAAACTGTTTTTT. Translation gives CASSTRQGRTNEKLFF. This chain uses TRBV19 with TRBJ1-4, with D possibly being TRBD1 (5 bases). CDR3 size: 16 residues. The V and J ends lost 4 bases and 2 bases respectively, with 14 bases between them. Germline assignment: CDR1 LNHDA and CDR2 SQIVND (reference sequence).

The rearrangement joins TRBV7-9 to TRBJ2-2; 11 bases match TRBD1. This CDR3 spans 15 amino acids. Germline V gene lookup returns CDR1 SEHNR and CDR2 FQNEAQ (reference sequence). The V segment lost 6 bases and the J segment 5 bases; nucleotides outside the gene matches: 5. The CDR3 DNA follows: TGTGCCAGCAGTGGACAGGGGGCTAGAACCGGGGAGCTGTTTTTT. Protein product: CASSGQGARTGELFF.

The genes are TRBV27 and TRBJ1-5; tentatively, D is TRBD1 (5 bases). This CDR3 has 14 residues. Trimming took 2 bases from V and 7 from J, leaving 12 bases between them. From germline, CDR1 is MNHEY and CDR2 SMNVEV (reference sequence). Here the CDR3 DNA reads TGTGCCAGCAGTTTAGGGCAGGGTGGACAGCCCCAGCATTTT. Encoded protein: CASSLGQGGQPQHF.

V is TRBV7-3 and J is TRBJ2-3, with TRBD2 matching over 11 bases. The V and J ends lost 5 bases and 8 bases, in that order; junction bases with no gene match: 9. This CDR3 spans 15 amino acids. CDR1 is SGHTA, CDR2 FQGTGA, per germline. The CDR3 is CASSLLAGDEATQYF. The DNA for the CDR3 is TGTGCCAGCAGCCTACTAGCGGGAGACGAGGCTACGCAGTATTTT.